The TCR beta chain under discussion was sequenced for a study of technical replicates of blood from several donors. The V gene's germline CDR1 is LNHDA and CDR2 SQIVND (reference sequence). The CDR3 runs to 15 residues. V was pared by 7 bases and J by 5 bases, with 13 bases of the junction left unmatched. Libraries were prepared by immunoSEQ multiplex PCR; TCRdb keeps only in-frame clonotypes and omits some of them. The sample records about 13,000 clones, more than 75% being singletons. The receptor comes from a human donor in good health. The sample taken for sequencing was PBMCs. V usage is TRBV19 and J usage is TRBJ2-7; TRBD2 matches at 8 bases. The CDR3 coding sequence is TGTGCCAGTAACCAAATAGCGGGATCCAGCCACGAGCAGTACTTC. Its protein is CASNQIAGSSHEQYF.